Below, one T cell receptor (beta chain) is given with its context. Its specific antigen is unknown. Base-call qualities are not available, and no considerably larger clone is one nucleotide away. The entry originates in a study of T cell responses to AZD1222 COVID-19 vaccine (dated by TCRdb to about 2021). Regarding the study in general: A total of 230 to 250 trial participants underwent TCR sequencing, of whom roughly 210 had received two doses of AZD1222 and some 25 had received two doses of the MenACWY control vaccine. Trial participants were enrolled by age into 18-55, 56-69 and 70-plus year subgroups, with approximately 150, 28 and 58 TCR-sequenced participants respectively. Beyond this particular receptor, the publication reports: Most participants were white British and females outnumbered males, and the authors suggested that clonal diversity may have been underestimated. The whole spike protein was spanned by vaccine-associated CD4 TCRs, and dominant responses were seen in regions 160-218 and 743-854. The 56-69-year group was small, and its depth increase did not reach significance, likely because of low power. Conclusions about previously exposed vaccinees are limited, since just a handful of AZD1222 recipients were seropositive for SARS-CoV-2 at baseline. Because no day 14 peak-response samples were available, repertoires were characterized only after the peak T cell response. Reportedly, almost half of the unique spike-specific TCRs recognized epitopes lying outside the regions that are mutated in the B.1.351 and B.1.1.7 variants. A significant rise in spike-specific TCR breadth and depth was observed after two AZD1222 doses relative to day 0 and relative to MenACWY recipients.

The CDR3 regions of human TCRbeta chains were analyzed by immunosequencing. From the authors' description of their analysis: Repertoire TCRs were matched against a reference library of SARS-CoV-2-specific TCRs generated with the MIRA antigen-specificity platform. Breadth was defined as the fraction of unique TCRs that were SARS-CoV-2-associated. Depth was defined as the fraction of total T cells that were SARS-CoV-2-associated. Using the MIRA data, each spike-specific TCR was assigned both to the spike region to which the TCR was reactive and to a CD4 or CD8 class. Log10-transformed breadth and depth values were compared by one-way ANOVA with Sidak's multiple comparisons tests. TCRdb stores this immuneACCESS table with in-frame sequences only. Part of the clones is absent; in the studies checked, under half of the shortfall reflects unresolved V genes, and no reason is known for the rest. V and J calls and clone size are copied from that table; D and trimming were computed from the DNA. Within this sample are 150,000 to 200,000 clones, with roughly 91% of them counted one time only. In total, the top ten clones hold 5% to 6.5% of the sample.

V is clipped by 0 bases and J by 0 bases, and the sequence between their germline boundaries is 9 bases long. The CDR3 holds 15 amino acids from the cysteine to the phenylalanine. Kept here is only the CDR3 DNA, which spans 45 bases and is read in frame from base 1. Via the germline V gene (reference sequence), CDR1 is SGHNT and CDR2 YYREEE. According to the study, the label for this sample's time point signals: about 28 days (+/-7) after the second vaccine dose. AZD1222 recipients given second doses at about 4 weeks or at about 12 weeks were pooled, since spike-specific TCR depth and breadth were not found to differ between the two schedules. The vaccinee samples were drawn from two UK trials, COV001 and COV002, one of which was a single-blind randomized controlled phase 2/3 trial testing AZD1222 (ChAdOx1 nCoV-19) in healthy adults. For TCRbeta chain sequencing, PBMC samples were collected from trial participants at day 0 and at day 28 after the second dose.

Specimen: peripheral blood, collected 28 days after the second AZD1222 dose. The clonotype comes from an adult who received the AZD1222 COVID-19 vaccine. The V and J segments used are TRBV5-4 and TRBJ1-2; too little of a D gene remains to name it. The DNA reads TGTGCCAGCAGCTTGGCCGGGTCTTCTAACTATGGCTACACCTTC. This is translated as CASSLAGSSNYGYTF.